These 11 T cell receptor beta chains share one sample of origin, sequenced in a study of T cell repertoires in cytomegalovirus infection. One entry per CDR3 protein results from TCRdb running MiXCR on the reads. The sample contains about 260,000 distinct CDR3 sequences, around 13% of which appear only once. Sequences were obtained from PBMCs. Every receptor here comes from a human donor in good health (CMV status not recorded). Some clones in this sample may be carry-over from other donors' samples.

At least ten counts were recorded for this clonotype. The V gene is TRBV7-2, the J gene TRBJ2-7; D is perhaps TRBD1 or TRBD2 (5 bases each). With 5 bases removed from V and 0 bases from J, the gap between germline ends came to 14 bases. The CDR3 extends over 15 amino acids. CDR1 and CDR2 from the germline V gene are SGHTA and FQGNSA. The CDR3 DNA follows: TGTGCCAGCAGCCCAATCGGGGCGAGCTCCTACGAGCAGTACTTC. Translation gives CASSPIGASSYEQYF.

The chain combines TRBV15 with TRBJ2-3; D gene uncertain. The CDR3 contains 14 residues. With 2 bases removed from V and 0 bases from J, the gap between germline ends came to 6 bases. From germline, CDR1 is LNHNV and CDR2 YYDKDF (reference sequence). Here the CDR3 DNA reads TGTGCCACCAGCAGACCGACTAGCACAGATACGCAGTATTTT. Protein sequence: CATSRPTSTDTQYF.

This clonotype came up a few times. This sequence joins TRBV4-2 and TRBJ2-7, with D possibly TRBD1 on 6 matching bases. This CDR3 has 14 residues. Germline CDR1 and CDR2: LGHNA and YNFKEQ. V was cut by 4 bases and J by 0 bases, with 10 bases left in between. The CDR3 nucleotides read TGTGCCAGCAGCCCAGCAGGGGTCTCCTACGAGCAGTACTTC. Residues: CASSPAGVSYEQYF.

This clonotype was recorded a few times. The chain combines TRBV15 with TRBJ2-1, with 7 bases that match TRBD1. Looked up from germline, CDR1 is LNHNV and CDR2 is YYDKDF (reference sequence). V was clipped by 0 bases and J by 7 bases; unmatched bases: 3. The CDR3 has 14 amino acids. As DNA, the CDR3 is TGTGCCACCAGCAGAGACAGGGGGTGGAATGAGCAGTTCTTC. It yields the protein CATSRDRGWNEQFF.

In this sample, this clonotype turned up many times. The rearrangement uses TRBV7-2 and TRBJ2-5; possibly TRBD2 for D (6 bases). The CDR3 totals 15 residues. The germline V and J ends were trimmed by 0 bases and 5 bases, with 13 bases remaining between them. Germline V CDR1 and CDR2: SGHTA, FQGNSA. The DNA for the CDR3 is TGTGCCAGCAGCTTAGCCTTCGGAGGGGTGGAGACCCAGTACTTC. This encodes CASSLAFGGVETQYF.

This clonotype was counted a few times. This chain joins TRBV9 and TRBJ1-4; D remains unclear. Germline V gene sequence: CDR1 SGDLS, CDR2 YYNGEE. The germline V and J ends were trimmed by 4 bases and 0 bases, with 10 bases remaining between them. CDR3 length: 15 amino acids. The CDR3 spells CASSQVPATNEKLFF. The CDR3 DNA is TGTGCCAGCAGCCAAGTACCCGCAACTAATGAAAAACTGTTTTTT.

This clonotype was found many times. The chain uses TRBV11-1 and TRBJ2-5, with unresolved D. Germline V gene sequence: CDR1 SGHAT, CDR2 FQDESV (reference sequence). V was trimmed by 2 bases and J by 2 bases, leaving 9 bases between them. This CDR3 contains 14 residues. The DNA of the CDR3 is TGTGCCAGCAGCTTACCAGGATATCAAGAGACCCAGTACTTC. It codes for CASSLPGYQETQYF.

This clonotype was detected a few times. The gene calls are TRBV6-4 and TRBJ2-7, with D possibly TRBD2 on 6 matching bases. Deletions cut 3 bases from V and 7 bases from J, with 16 bases between. Germline V CDR1 and CDR2: MRHNA, SNTAGT. CDR3 length: 14 amino acids. CDR3 loop: CASSERGDEGEQYF. CDR3 sequence (DNA): TGTGCCAGCAGTGAGCGGGGAGACGAAGGAGAGCAGTACTTC.

The chain employs TRBV11-2 and TRBJ2-7, with a tentative D call TRBD1 (5 bases). The length of the CDR3 is 20 residues. In germline, CDR1 is SGHAT, CDR2 FQNNGV. With 0 bases removed from V and 2 bases from J, the gap between germline ends came to 26 bases. The CDR3 region has the DNA TGTGCCAGCAGCTTAGATCTTTTGCCCGCCCCCGGACAAGAAGCCTACGAGCAGTACTTC. The encoded protein is CASSLDLLPAPGQEAYEQYF. Combining the CDR3 with reference TRBV11-2 and TRBJ2-7 gives the whole variable domain EAGVAQSPRYKIIEKRQSVAFWCNPISGHATLYWYQQILGQGPKLLIQFQNNGVVDDSQLPKDRFSAERLKGVDSTLKIQPAKLEDSAVYLCASSLDLLPAPGQEAYEQYFGPGTRLTVT.

This clonotype has at least ten counts. V usage is TRBV28 and J usage is TRBJ1-5; D is unresolved. Germline V gene data show CDR1 as MDHEN and CDR2 as SYDVKM. V shed 6 bases and J shed 3 bases, with 15 bases lying between them. This CDR3 is 15 amino acids long. This CDR3 reads CASSLGGQFNQPQHF. CDR3 DNA: TGTGCCAGCAGCTTAGGAGGCCAGTTCAATCAGCCCCAGCATTTT.

J is TRBJ1-5 and V is TRBV20-1; a weak D match, TRBD1 (5 bases). This CDR3 is built from 14 residues. Germline V gene lookup returns CDR1 DFQATT and CDR2 SNEGSKA (reference sequence). V gave up 2 bases and J gave up 2 bases, with 10 bases separating them. The CDR3 protein is CSARYGAGNQPQHF. The DNA of the CDR3 is TGCAGTGCTAGATACGGGGCCGGCAATCAGCCCCAGCATTTT.